Below are 25 T cell receptor beta chains sequenced from a single sample in a study of CD8+CD57+ T cells in acquired aplastic anemia. TCR beta VDJ and CDR3 were profiled, and genomic DNA was the template. One entry per CDR3 protein results from TCRdb running MiXCR on the reads. Seen here are around 230,000 distinct CDR3 sequences, approximately 57% observed once, and the top ten hold 29%. Sequences were obtained from sorted CD4+, CD8+, or CD8+CD57+ T cells (not recorded which) from PBMCs. All receptors derive from a human donor in good health.

This clonotype was picked up many times. The chain combines TRBV28 with TRBJ2-7; the D gene is possibly TRBD1 (7 bases). Germline values: CDR1 MDHEN, CDR2 SYDVKM. V was cut by 3 bases and J by 0 bases, with 12 bases left in between. This CDR3 is built from 15 residues. The CDR3 DNA reads TGTGCCAGCAGTTTTTCGGGGGACAGCTCCTACGAGCAGTACTTC. It yields the protein CASSFSGDSSYEQYF.

The V and J genes are TRBV24-1 and TRBJ2-5; possible D gene TRBD2, 5 bases. The CDR3 is 15 residues long. Between the trimmed V and J ends, which lost 0 bases and 1 base, there was a span of 8 bases. Germline values: CDR1 KGHDR, CDR2 SFDVKD. Written as DNA, the CDR3 is TGTGCCACCAGTGATTTGCGGGATTCCCAAGAGACCCAGTACTTC. Translating it yields CATSDLRDSQETQYF.

This chain joins TRBV9 and TRBJ1-1; the D gene is possibly TRBD1 (5 bases). CDR1 is SGDLS and CDR2 is YYNGEE in the germline V gene. Trimming took 4 bases from V and 4 from J, leaving 14 bases between them. The CDR3 has 14 amino acids. The CDR3 reads CASSPTAGITEAFF. As DNA, the CDR3 is TGTGCCAGCAGCCCGACGGCAGGGATCACTGAAGCTTTCTTT.

In DNA form, the CDR3 reads TGTGCCACCAGCAGAGATACCCCGGGGATCTATGGCTACACCTTC. This gives the protein CATSRDTPGIYGYTF. The gene calls are TRBV15 and TRBJ1-2; D is unclear. V lost 0 bases, J lost 4 bases, and 12 bases lay in between. In germline, CDR1 is LNHNV, CDR2 YYDKDF (reference sequence). CDR3 length equals 15 residues.

This clonotype was recorded many times. A much larger clone is a single base away; this may be a read error. V usage is TRBV29-1 and J usage is TRBJ2-2, with D perhaps TRBD1 or TRBD2 (5 bases each). From germline, CDR1 is SQVTM and CDR2 ANQGSEA. CDR3 size: 13 residues. V gave up 6 bases and J gave up 4 bases, with 12 bases separating them. The CDR3 region is CSVIEGSTGELFF. The DNA of the CDR3 is TGCAGCGTAATCGAGGGGAGCACCGGGGAGCTGTTTTTT.

This clonotype was observed at least ten times. This chain joins TRBV19 and TRBJ1-1, with D tentatively TRBD1 (5 bases). V lost 7 bases, J lost 5 bases, and 26 bases lay in between. Germline V gene data show CDR1 as LNHDA and CDR2 as SQIVND (reference sequence). The CDR3 covers 17 residues. CDR3 protein: CASTSFGRAGRRTEAFF. The CDR3 coding sequence is TGTGCCAGTACCTCATTCGGGAGGGCAGGGCGAAGGACTGAAGCTTTCTTT.

The sample holds many counts of this clonotype. V and J are TRBV9 and TRBJ2-3; no firm D call. CDR3 length equals 16 residues. CDR1 is SGDLS and CDR2 is YYNGEE in the germline V gene. The germline V and J ends were trimmed by 3 bases and 6 bases, with 20 bases remaining between them. CDR3 nucleotide sequence: TGTGCCAGCAGCGGAGACGGCAGGTATGTCCGGGATACGCAGTATTTT. Protein product: CASSGDGRYVRDTQYF.

The V call is TRBV15, the J call TRBJ2-6; no clear D. CDR3 length: 16 amino acids. CDR1 is LNHNV, CDR2 YYDKDF, per germline (reference sequence). Trimming removed 0 bases from V and 4 bases from J, with 10 bases in between. CDR3 coding DNA: TGTGCCACCAGCAGAGATGCAAGGGTCGGGGCCAACGTCCTGACTTTC. Amino acid sequence: CATSRDARVGANVLTF.

The V and J genes are TRBV29-1 and TRBJ2-1; D is undetermined. The V gene lost 6 bases and the J gene lost 6 bases, with 15 bases spanning the gap. From germline, CDR1 is SQVTM and CDR2 ANQGSEA. The length of the CDR3 is 13 residues. CDR3 loop: CSVAGLVANEQFF. The CDR3 DNA sequence: TGCAGCGTAGCTGGGCTAGTAGCCAATGAGCAGTTCTTC.

The chain joins TRBV19 to TRBJ1-6; maybe TRBD1 (6 bases). CDR1 and CDR2 from the germline V gene are LNHDA and SQIVND (reference sequence). The CDR3 sequence is 13 residues long. Trimming took off 1 base at V and 17 bases at J, with 15 bases between the two ends. CDR3 in DNA: TGTGCCAGTAGTATAGGTACCGGGACAATCGTCCACTTT. Translated, it gives CASSIGTGTIVHF. Full variable domain (rest looked up from reference TRBV19 and TRBJ1-6): DGGITQSPKYLFRKEGQNVTLSCEQNLNHDAMYWYRQDPGQGLRLIYYSQIVNDFQKGDIAEGYSVSREKKESFPLTVTSAQKNPTAFYLCASSIGTGTIVHFGNGTRLTVT.

This clonotype appeared many times. The CDR3 here is CASSHRQGNGYEQYF. The CDR3 DNA follows: TGCGCCAGCAGCCACCGACAGGGAAACGGCTACGAGCAGTACTTC. The chain joins TRBV4-1 to TRBJ2-7; the match to TRBD1 covers 7 bases. The germline V gene encodes CDR1 MGHRA and CDR2 YSYEKL. The length of the CDR3 is 15 residues. V shed 3 bases and J 3 bases; nucleotides not matched to a gene: 8.

The J gene is TRBJ1-1, the V gene TRBV20-1; D gene uncertain. CDR1 and CDR2 (germline): DFQATT, SNEGSKA (reference sequence). V was clipped by 8 bases and J by 1 base, with 14 bases between them. The CDR3 length is 13 residues. CDR3 amino acids: CSCWEASNTEAFF. Written as DNA, the CDR3 is TGCAGTTGCTGGGAGGCCTCGAACACTGAAGCTTTCTTT.

V usage is TRBV25-1 and J usage is TRBJ2-1; 13 positions match TRBD2. CDR3 length: 14 residues. Germline V gene data show CDR1 as MGHDK and CDR2 as SYGVNS. V shed 7 bases and J 9 bases; nucleotides not matched to a gene: 6. CDR3 nucleotide sequence: TGTGCCAGCACCGGGACTAGCGGGGTGGCTGAGCAGTTCTTC. It encodes CASTGTSGVAEQFF.

As concerns this clonotype: This may stem from a read error, because a much larger clone lies one nucleotide away. The chain joins TRBV14 to TRBJ2-7; D may be TRBD2 (7 bases). The V gene's germline CDR1 is SGHDN and CDR2 FVKESK. The CDR3 runs to 15 residues. As DNA, the CDR3 is TGTGCCAGCAGTTTATCCGGGGGGCCGGCCTACGAGCGGTACTTC. Protein product: CASSLSGGPAYERYF.

At least ten counts were recorded for this clonotype. CDR3 region: CASSPRDRGSYEQYF. The CDR3 coding sequence is TGTGCCAGCAGCCCTAGGGACAGGGGGTCCTACGAGCAGTACTTC. The chain recombines TRBV4-2 with TRBJ2-7, with 11 bases that match TRBD1. V dropped 4 bases and J dropped 1; count of bases not matched to a gene: 3. Germline values: CDR1 LGHNA, CDR2 YNFKEQ. The CDR3 is 15 amino acids.

This clonotype was detected ten times or more. The rearrangement links TRBV9 to TRBJ2-7, with D possibly called TRBD1 or TRBD2 (6 bases each). CDR1 is SGDLS and CDR2 is YYNGEE in the germline V gene. There are 15 residues in the CDR3. V shed 4 bases and J shed 0 bases, with 14 bases lying between them. CDR3 DNA: TGTGCCAGCAGCCGTGGGCGGGACAACTCCTACGAGCAGTACTTC. This encodes CASSRGRDNSYEQYF.

The V gene is TRBV7-9, the J gene TRBJ2-5; 7 bases map to TRBD1. Per germline, CDR1 SEHNR and CDR2 FQNEAQ (reference sequence). The junction had 16 bases not matched to a gene; V was cut back by 5 bases and J by 4 bases. The CDR3 is 17 residues long. The CDR3: CASSATGVPGRRETQYF. The DNA of the CDR3 is TGTGCCAGCAGCGCAACAGGGGTTCCGGGGCGTCGAGAGACCCAGTACTTC.

This sequence joins TRBV10-1 and TRBJ1-1; 8 bases agree with TRBD1. Germline-derived CDR1 and CDR2 are WNHNN and SYGVQD (reference sequence). V lost 5 bases, J lost 7 bases, and 9 bases stayed unmatched. This CDR3 region has 14 residues. The CDR3, as DNA: TGCGCCAGCAGTCCTTCAGACAGGGGTAATGAAGCTTTCTTT. It translates to CASSPSDRGNEAFF.

The chain couples TRBV2 to TRBJ2-7; D is perhaps TRBD1 (5 bases). CDR1 and CDR2 from the germline V gene are SNHLY and FYNNEI. This CDR3 has 13 residues. V lost 10 bases and J 0 bases, leaving 13 bases between the germline ends. DNA for the CDR3: TGTGCCATGACAGCTTCTGACTCCTACGAGCAGTACTTC. Its translation is CAMTASDSYEQYF.

The chain carries TRBV6-5 and TRBJ2-5; 13 bases are shared with TRBD2. This CDR3 region has 18 residues. Trimming at V came to 5 bases and at J to 2 bases, leaving 11 bases not matched to a gene. Per germline, CDR1 MNHEY and CDR2 SVGAGI. CDR3 DNA sequence: TGTGCCAGCAGTGCTGGGACTAGCGGGGTGGGCCGACAAGAGACCCAGTACTTC. It codes for CASSAGTSGVGRQETQYF.

The chain recombines TRBV20-1 with TRBJ2-2; TRBD2 is a possible D gene (5 bases). V lost 5 bases, J lost 7 bases, and 14 bases lay in between. Germline V gene data show CDR1 as DFQATT and CDR2 as SNEGSKA (reference sequence). The CDR3 is made up of 13 amino acids. The DNA for the CDR3 is TGCAGTGCTCCCCCGGGCGGGCACGGGGAGCTGTTTTTT. Translating it yields CSAPPGGHGELFF.

The chain recombines TRBV7-9 with TRBJ2-3, with D unclear. Trimming removed 10 bases at V and 5 bases at J, with 16 bases between. Germline lookup yields CDR1 SEHNR and CDR2 FQNEAQ (reference sequence). The CDR3 has 13 residues. CDR3 region: CATSDPPIDTQYF. CDR3 nucleotides: TGTGCCACCAGTGACCCCCCAATAGATACGCAGTATTTT. The variable domain in full, with the rest retrieved from reference TRBV7-9 and TRBJ2-3, is DTGVSQNPRHKITKRGQNVTFRCDPISEHNRLYWYRQTLGQGPEFLTYFQNEAQLEKSRLLSDRFSAERPKGSFSTLEIQRTEQGDSAMYLCATSDPPIDTQYFGPGTRLTVL.

For this clonotype: The germline gene is not matched at one end of the junction; a read error may be the cause. The chain links TRBV7-9 to TRBJ2-1; TRBD2 aligns across 8 bases. Germline V lookup: CDR1 SEHNR, CDR2 FQNEAQ (reference sequence). The CDR3 totals 12 residues. CDR3 bases: TGTGCCAGCAGCCCGGGGGGGGGCGACCACCACTTC. Amino acid sequence: CASSPGGGDHHF.

J is TRBJ2-2 and V is TRBV7-9; no definite D call. The germline V gene encodes CDR1 SEHNR and CDR2 FQNEAQ (reference sequence). V was shortened by 7 bases and J by 7 bases, with 10 bases between the two germline ends. The CDR3 has 12 residues. CDR3 DNA sequence: TGTGCCAGCACCCTCGGTGACGGGGAGCTGTTTTTT. It translates to CASTLGDGELFF.

This chain uses TRBV2 with TRBJ1-5; D gene ambiguous. The germline V gene encodes CDR1 SNHLY and CDR2 FYNNEI. CDR3 size: 15 residues. Deletions cut 1 base from V and 0 bases from J, with 7 bases between. The CDR3 bases are TGTGCCAGCAGTGAAGGGGAGAATAGCAATCAGCCCCAGCATTTT. Translated, it gives CASSEGENSNQPQHF.